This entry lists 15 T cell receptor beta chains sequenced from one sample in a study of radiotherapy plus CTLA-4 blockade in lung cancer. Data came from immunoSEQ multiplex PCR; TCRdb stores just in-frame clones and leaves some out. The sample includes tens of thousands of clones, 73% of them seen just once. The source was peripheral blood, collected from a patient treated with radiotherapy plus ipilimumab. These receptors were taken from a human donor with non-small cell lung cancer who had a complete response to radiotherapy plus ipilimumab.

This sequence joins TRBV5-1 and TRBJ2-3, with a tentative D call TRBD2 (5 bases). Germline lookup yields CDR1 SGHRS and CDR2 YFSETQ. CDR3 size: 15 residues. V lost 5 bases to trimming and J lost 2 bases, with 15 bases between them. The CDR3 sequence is CASRPLGGYTDTQYF. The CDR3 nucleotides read TGCGCCAGCAGACCGCTCGGCGGGTACACAGATACGCAGTATTTT.

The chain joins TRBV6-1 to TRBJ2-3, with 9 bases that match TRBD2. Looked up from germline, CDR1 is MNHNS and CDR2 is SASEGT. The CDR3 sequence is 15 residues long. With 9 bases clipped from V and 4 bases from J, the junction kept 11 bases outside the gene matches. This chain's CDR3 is CASSPPAGGADTQYF. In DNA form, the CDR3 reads TGTGCCAGTTCACCCCCCGCGGGGGGGGCAGATACGCAGTATTTT.

The CDR3 is CASSPFRTGKSEQYF. The CDR3 bases are TGTGCCAGCTCACCATTTCGGACAGGGAAGAGCGAGCAGTACTTC. The chain joins TRBV18 to TRBJ2-7; 8 bases are a match to TRBD1. CDR3 length: 15 residues. The germline V gene encodes CDR1 KGHSH and CDR2 LQKENI. V lost 2 bases, J lost 6 bases, and 9 bases stayed unmatched.

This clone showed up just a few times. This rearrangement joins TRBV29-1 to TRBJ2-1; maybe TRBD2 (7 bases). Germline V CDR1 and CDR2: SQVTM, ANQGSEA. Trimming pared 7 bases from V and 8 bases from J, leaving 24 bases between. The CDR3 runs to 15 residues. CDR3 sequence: CSARGLAAPLDEQFF. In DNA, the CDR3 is TGCAGCGCTCGGGGGCTAGCGGCCCCTTTGGATGAGCAGTTCTTC.

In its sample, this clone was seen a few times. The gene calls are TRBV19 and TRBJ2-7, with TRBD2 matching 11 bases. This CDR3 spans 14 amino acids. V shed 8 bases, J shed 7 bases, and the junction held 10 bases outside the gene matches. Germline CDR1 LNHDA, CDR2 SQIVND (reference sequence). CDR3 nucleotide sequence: TGTGCCAGTCGAACCCAAGCTAGCGGGGGGGAGCAGTACTTC. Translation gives CASRTQASGGEQYF.

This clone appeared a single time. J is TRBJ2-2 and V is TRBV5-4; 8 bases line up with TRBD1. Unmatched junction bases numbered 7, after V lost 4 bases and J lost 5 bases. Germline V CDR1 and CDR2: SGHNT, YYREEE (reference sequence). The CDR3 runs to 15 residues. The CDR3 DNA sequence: TGTGCCAGCAGCCTGGGACAGGCTACGACCGGGGAGCTGTTTTTT. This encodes CASSLGQATTGELFF.

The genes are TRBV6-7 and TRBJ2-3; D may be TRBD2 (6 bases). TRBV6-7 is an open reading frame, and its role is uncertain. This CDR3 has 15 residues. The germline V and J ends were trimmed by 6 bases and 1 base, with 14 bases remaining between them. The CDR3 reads CASRVAERCTDTQYF. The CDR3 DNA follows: TGTGCCAGCAGGGTAGCGGAACGATGCACAGATACGCAGTATTTT.

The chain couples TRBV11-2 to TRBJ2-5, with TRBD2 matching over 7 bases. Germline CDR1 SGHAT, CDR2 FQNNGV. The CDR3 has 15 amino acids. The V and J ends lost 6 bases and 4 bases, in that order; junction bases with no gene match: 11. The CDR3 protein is CASRYGTTSGETQYF. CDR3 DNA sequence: TGTGCCAGCAGATACGGGACTACCAGCGGAGAGACCCAGTACTTC.

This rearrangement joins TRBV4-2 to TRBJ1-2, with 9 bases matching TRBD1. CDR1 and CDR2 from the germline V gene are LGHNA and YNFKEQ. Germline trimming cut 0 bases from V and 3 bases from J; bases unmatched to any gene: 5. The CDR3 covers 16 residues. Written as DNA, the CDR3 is TGTGCCAGCAGCCAAGACCCGGGACAGGGTTACTATGGCTACACCTTC. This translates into CASSQDPGQGYYGYTF.

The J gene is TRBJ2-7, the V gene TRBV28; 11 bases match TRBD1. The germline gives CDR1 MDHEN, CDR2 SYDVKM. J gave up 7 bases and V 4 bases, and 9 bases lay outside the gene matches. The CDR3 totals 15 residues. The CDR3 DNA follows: TGTGCCAGCAGTTCTTGGGACAGGGGGGGTTGGGAGCAGTACTTC. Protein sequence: CASSSWDRGGWEQYF. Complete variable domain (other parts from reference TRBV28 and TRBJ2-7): DVKVTQSSRYLVKRTGEKVFLECVQDMDHENMFWYRQDPGLGLRLIYFSYDVKMKEKGDIPEGYSVSREKKERFSLILESASTNQTSMYLCASSSWDRGGWEQYFGPGTRLTVT.

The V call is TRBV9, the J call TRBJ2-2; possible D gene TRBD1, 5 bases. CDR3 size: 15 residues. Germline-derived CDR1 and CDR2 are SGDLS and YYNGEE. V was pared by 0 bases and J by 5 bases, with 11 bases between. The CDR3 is CASSVGRGKTGELFF. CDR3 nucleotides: TGTGCCAGCAGCGTAGGTAGGGGAAAAACCGGGGAGCTGTTTTTT.

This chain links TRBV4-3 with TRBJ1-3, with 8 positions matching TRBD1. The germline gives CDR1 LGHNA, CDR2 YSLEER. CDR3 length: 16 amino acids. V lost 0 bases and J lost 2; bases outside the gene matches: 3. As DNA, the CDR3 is TGCGCCAGCAGCCAAGAGGGGACAGGCACTGGAAACACCATATATTTT. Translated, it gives CASSQEGTGTGNTIYF.

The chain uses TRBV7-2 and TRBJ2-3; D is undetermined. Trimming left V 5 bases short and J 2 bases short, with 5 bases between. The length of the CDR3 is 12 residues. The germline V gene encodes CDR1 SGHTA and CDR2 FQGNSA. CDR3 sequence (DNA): TGTGCCAGCAGCGCGTACACAGATACGCAGTATTTT. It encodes CASSAYTDTQYF.

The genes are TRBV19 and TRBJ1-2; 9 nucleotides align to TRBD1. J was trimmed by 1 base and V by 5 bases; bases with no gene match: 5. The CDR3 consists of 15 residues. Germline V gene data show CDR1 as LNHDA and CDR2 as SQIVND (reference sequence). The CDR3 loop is CASSVQGASNYGYTF. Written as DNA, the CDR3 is TGTGCCAGTAGTGTACAGGGGGCAAGTAACTATGGCTACACCTTC.

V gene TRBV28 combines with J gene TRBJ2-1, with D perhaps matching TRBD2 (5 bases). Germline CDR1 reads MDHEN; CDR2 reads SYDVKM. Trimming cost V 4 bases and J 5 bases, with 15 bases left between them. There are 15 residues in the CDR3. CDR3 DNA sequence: TGTGCCAGCAGTTCCCCCGCCCCGGGGAACAATGAGCAGTTCTTC. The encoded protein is CASSSPAPGNNEQFF. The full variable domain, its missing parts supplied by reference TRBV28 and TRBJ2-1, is DVKVTQSSRYLVKRTGEKVFLECVQDMDHENMFWYRQDPGLGLRLIYFSYDVKMKEKGDIPEGYSVSREKKERFSLILESASTNQTSMYLCASSSPAPGNNEQFFGPGTRLTVL.